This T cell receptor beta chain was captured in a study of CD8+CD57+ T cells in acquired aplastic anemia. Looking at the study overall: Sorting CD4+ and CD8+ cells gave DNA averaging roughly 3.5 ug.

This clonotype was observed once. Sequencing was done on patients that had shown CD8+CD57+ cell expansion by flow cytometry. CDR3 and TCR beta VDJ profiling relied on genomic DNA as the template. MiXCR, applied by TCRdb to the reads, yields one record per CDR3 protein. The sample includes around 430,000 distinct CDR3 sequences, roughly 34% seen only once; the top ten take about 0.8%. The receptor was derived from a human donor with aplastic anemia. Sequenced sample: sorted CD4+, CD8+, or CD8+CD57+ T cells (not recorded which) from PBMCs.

CDR3 nucleotide sequence: TGTGCCAGCAGTGCAGGGGCAGGTCATTCACCCCTCCACTTT. Protein: CASSAGAGHSPLHF. The genes are TRBV2 and TRBJ1-6; D may be TRBD1 (6 bases). Germline V CDR1 and CDR2: SNHLY, FYNNEI. This CDR3 spans 14 amino acids. With 4 bases removed from V and 8 bases from J, the gap between germline ends came to 12 bases.